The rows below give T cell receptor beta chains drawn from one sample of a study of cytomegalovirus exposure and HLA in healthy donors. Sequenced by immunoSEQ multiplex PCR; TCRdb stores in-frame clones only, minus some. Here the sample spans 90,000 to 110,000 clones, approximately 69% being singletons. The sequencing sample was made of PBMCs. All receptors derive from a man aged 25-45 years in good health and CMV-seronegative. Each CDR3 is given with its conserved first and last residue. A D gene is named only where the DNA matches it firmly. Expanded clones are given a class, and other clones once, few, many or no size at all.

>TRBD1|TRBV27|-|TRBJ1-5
TGTGCCAGCAGTCAGACAGGGGTCCAGCCCCAGCATTTT
CASSQTGVQPQHF
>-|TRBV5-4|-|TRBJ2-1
TGTGCCAGCAGCTTGTCGGGCGGGTCCTACAATGAGCAGTTCTTC
CASSLSGGSYNEQFF
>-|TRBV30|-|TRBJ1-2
TGTGCCTGGAGCAAACAGGGAGTAGGCTACACCTTC
CAWSKQGVGYTF
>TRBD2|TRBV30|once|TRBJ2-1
TGTGCCTGGGAGACTAGCGGGATCTACAATGAGCAGTTCTTC
CAWETSGIYNEQFF
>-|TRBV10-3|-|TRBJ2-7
TGTGCCATCAGTGAAGTTAGCTCTTCCTACGAGCAGTACTTC
CAISEVSSSYEQYF
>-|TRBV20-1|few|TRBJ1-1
TGCAGTGCCCCAGAGAACACTGAAGCTTTCTTT
CSAPENTEAFF
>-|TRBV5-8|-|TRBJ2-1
TGTGCCAGCATTGTGGAGTGGGCCTACAATGAGCAGTTCTTC
CASIVEWAYNEQFF
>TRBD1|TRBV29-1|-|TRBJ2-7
TGCAGCGTTGTTATGGGGACAGAACCTTCCGAGCAGTACTTC
CSVVMGTEPSEQYF
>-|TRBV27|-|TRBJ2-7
TGTGCCAGCAGGTCGGGCGGGTCCCCCTACGAGCAGTACTTC
CASRSGGSPYEQYF
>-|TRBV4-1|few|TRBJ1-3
TGCGCCAGCAGCCAAGACTGGGGAGGACACACCATATATTTT
CASSQDWGGHTIYF
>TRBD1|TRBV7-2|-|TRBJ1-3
TGTGCCAGCAGCTCTCAGGGACAGCCTGGAAACACCATATATTTT
CASSSQGQPGNTIYF
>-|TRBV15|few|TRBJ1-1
TGTGCCACCAGCCCGGAGGGTATTAACACTGAAGCTTTCTTT
CATSPEGINTEAFF
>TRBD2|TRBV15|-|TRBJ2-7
TGTGCCACCAGCAGAGATCGGGAGGGGCGCAACGAGCAGTACTTC
CATSRDREGRNEQYF
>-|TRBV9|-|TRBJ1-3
TGTGCCAGCAGCGTAGCTGGGGGCGGCTCTGGAAACACCATATATTTT
CASSVAGGGSGNTIYF
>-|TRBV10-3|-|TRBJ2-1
TGTGCCATCAGTGTGGGACAAGCCTACAATGAGCAGTTCTTC
CAISVGQAYNEQFF
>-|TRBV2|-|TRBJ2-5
TGTGCCAGCAGATGGACATTAAGCTCACAAGAGACCCAGTACTTC
CASRWTLSSQETQYF
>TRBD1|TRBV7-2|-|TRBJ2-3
TGTGCCAGCAGCGCAATCCCCGGGACAGGGATAGGGAATACGCAGTATTTT
CASSAIPGTGIGNTQYF
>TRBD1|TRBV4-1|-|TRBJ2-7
TGCGCCAGCAGCCAAGCTACGGGACAGGGCTACGAGCAGTACTTC
CASSQATGQGYEQYF
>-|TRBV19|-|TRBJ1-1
TGTGCCAGTAGTGCGCGGGCTGGGTTCACTGAAGCTTTCTTT
CASSARAGFTEAFF
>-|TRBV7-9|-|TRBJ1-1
TGTGCCAGCAGCTTACCGCCCCCAGGGCGTGAAGCTTTCTTT
CASSLPPPGREAFF
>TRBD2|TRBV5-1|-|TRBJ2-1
TGCGCCAGCACAGATAGCGGGAGGACTCTGAACGGTGAGCAGTTCTTC
CASTDSGRTLNGEQFF
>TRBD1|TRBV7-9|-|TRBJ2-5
TGTGCCAGCAGCTTATTAGGACAGGGAGGTGAGACCCAGTACTTC
CASSLLGQGGETQYF
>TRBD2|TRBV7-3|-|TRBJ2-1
TGTGCCAGCAGCCCATCGGCGCCGATACTAGCGGGAGAGTACAATGAGCAGTTCTTC
CASSPSAPILAGEYNEQFF
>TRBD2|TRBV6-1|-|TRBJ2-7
TGTGCCAGCAGGGGGGGGACCTACGAGCAGTACTTC
CASRGGTYEQYF
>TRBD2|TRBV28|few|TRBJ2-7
TGTGCCAGCAGTTTTGGGACTAGCATTCCCCGGCAGTACTTC
CASSFGTSIPRQYF
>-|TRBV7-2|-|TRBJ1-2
TGTGCCAGCAGCCCCGTTGGAGACTATGGCTACACCTTC
CASSPVGDYGYTF
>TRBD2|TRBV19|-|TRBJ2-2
TGTGCCAGTAGTATGGGACTAGCGTCCAACAGAGACACCGGGGAGCTGTTTTTT
CASSMGLASNRDTGELFF
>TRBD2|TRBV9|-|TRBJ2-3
TGTGCCAGCGGCGTAGTGGGACTAGCGGGAGGCGGCGATACGCAGTATTTT
CASGVVGLAGGGDTQYF
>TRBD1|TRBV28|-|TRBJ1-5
TGTGCCAGCAGTTTAGGGGGACAGCTACAGCCCCAGCATTTT
CASSLGGQLQPQHF
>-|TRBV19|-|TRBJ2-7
TGTGCCAGTAGTATTCAGGCCGCTCGCCTTGACTCCTACGAGCAGTACTTC
CASSIQAARLDSYEQYF
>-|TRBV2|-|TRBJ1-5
TGTGCCAGCAGTATCGGGACATTCTATCAGCCCCAGCATTTT
CASSIGTFYQPQHF
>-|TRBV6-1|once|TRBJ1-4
TGTGCCAGCAGTGCCGGAGTAACCTCGGCGGCTGAAAAACTGTTTTTT
CASSAGVTSAAEKLFF
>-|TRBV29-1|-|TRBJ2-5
TGCAGCGTTGATTGGGCCAGTTTGGAGACCCAGTACTTC
CSVDWASLETQYF
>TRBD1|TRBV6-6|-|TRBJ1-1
TGTGCCAGCAGTCCAATCGTGACAGGGAGGAACACTGAAGCTTTCTTT
CASSPIVTGRNTEAFF
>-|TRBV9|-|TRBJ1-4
TGTGCCAGCAGAGGGACGGGGGACGAAAAACTGTTTTTT
CASRGTGDEKLFF
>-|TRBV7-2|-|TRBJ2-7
TGTGCCAGCAGCCTCTGGGGGCTAGGCTACGAGCAGTACTTC
CASSLWGLGYEQYF
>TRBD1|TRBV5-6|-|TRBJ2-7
TGTGCCAGCAGCTTGTTCGGACAGGACTCCTACGAGCAGTACTTC
CASSLFGQDSYEQYF
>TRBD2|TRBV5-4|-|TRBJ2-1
TGTGCCAGCAGCCTCGCCTCAATAGCGGGAGTGATCAATGAGCAGTTCTTC
CASSLASIAGVINEQFF
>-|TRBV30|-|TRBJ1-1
TGTGCCTGGGCAGGGGAAACTGAAGCTTTCTTT
CAWAGETEAFF
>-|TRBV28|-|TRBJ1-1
TGTGCCAGCAGTAGTCAGGATATCCTGAACACTGAAGCTTTCTTT
CASSSQDILNTEAFF
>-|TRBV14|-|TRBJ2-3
TGTGCCAGCAGCCAAGATCTAACGGGTACTAGCACGGATACGCAGTATTTT
CASSQDLTGTSTDTQYF
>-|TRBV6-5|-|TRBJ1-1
TGTGCCAGCAGTCCCCGGGGGGGAGCTGAAGCTTTCTTT
CASSPRGGAEAFF
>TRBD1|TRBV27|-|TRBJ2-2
TGTGCCAGCCGTCAGGACAGGGGGCCCCTCTGGGACACCGGGGAGCTGTTTTTT
CASRQDRGPLWDTGELFF
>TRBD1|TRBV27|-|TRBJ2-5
TGTGCCAGCAGTGGGGACAGGGGGACGGAGACCCAGTACTTC
CASSGDRGTETQYF
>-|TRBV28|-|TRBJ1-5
TGTGCCAGCGTTCCACCCGGGGGTAATCAGCCCCAGCATTTT
CASVPPGGNQPQHF
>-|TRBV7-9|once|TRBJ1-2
TGTGCCAGCAGCTTGCATGGGGCCTATAACTATGGCTACACCTTC
CASSLHGAYNYGYTF
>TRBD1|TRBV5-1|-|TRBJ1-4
TGCGCCAGCAGCGCGACAGGGGGCGGGGGAGCCCAAAAACTGTTTTTT
CASSATGGGGAQKLFF
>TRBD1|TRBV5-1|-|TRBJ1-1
TGCGCCAGCACAGTCGAGCAGGGGGGCCTCAACACTGAAGCTTTCTTT
CASTVEQGGLNTEAFF
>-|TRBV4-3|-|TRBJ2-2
TGCGCCAGCAGCCAAGATCCCGCTAGAAATCGTGGAGGGGAGCTGTTTTTT
CASSQDPARNRGGELFF
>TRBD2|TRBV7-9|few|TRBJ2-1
TGTGCCAGCAGCTTAGGGGCTAGCGGGATACTCTACAATGAGCAGTTCTTC
CASSLGASGILYNEQFF
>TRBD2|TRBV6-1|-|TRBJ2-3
TGTGCCAGCAGTGGTGGGATAGCGGGAGCGGAAGATACGCAGTATTTT
CASSGGIAGAEDTQYF
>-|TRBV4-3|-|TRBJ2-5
TGCGCCAGCAGCCAAGACCCTCTAGCGCGGGAGACCCAGTACTTC
CASSQDPLARETQYF
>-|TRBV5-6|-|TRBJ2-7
TGTGCCAGCAGCCGCCGGCGAGGCTCCTACGAGCAGTACTTC
CASSRRRGSYEQYF
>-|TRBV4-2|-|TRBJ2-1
TGTGCCAGCAGCCAAGAGGTCGGAGCATACAATGAGCAGTTCTTC
CASSQEVGAYNEQFF
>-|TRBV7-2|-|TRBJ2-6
TGTGCCAGCAGCTTAGCAGGGGTTGGGGCCAACGTCCTGACTTTC
CASSLAGVGANVLTF
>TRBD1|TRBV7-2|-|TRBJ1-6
TGTGCCAGCAGCTACAGGGGGCTGGGTACTTCACCCCTCCACTTT
CASSYRGLGTSPLHF
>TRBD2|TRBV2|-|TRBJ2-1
TGTGCCAGCAGCGGAGGAACAGGGACTAGCGGGAGCGATGAGCAGTTCTTC
CASSGGTGTSGSDEQFF
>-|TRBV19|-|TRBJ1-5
TGTGCCAGTATGGGGGGGAGAAGGAATCAGCCCCAGCATTTT
CASMGGRRNQPQHF
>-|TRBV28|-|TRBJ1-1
TGTGCCAGCAGTTTGTGGGGCAAGGGACACAACACTGAAGCTTTCTTT
CASSLWGKGHNTEAFF